This is a list of T cell receptor beta chains from one sample in a study of Graves' ophthalmopathy and Graves' hyperthyroidism. Using its own MiXCR run on the multiplex PCR reads, TCRdb lists one record per CDR3 protein. The sample has around 1.1 million distinct CDR3 sequences, 36% seen once; the top ten hold approximately 12%. Sequencing was carried out using peripheral blood or thyroid tissue (not recorded which). These receptor sequences come from an adult man with Graves' hyperthyroidism. CDR3s include the opening cysteine and the closing phenylalanine or tryptophan. A D gene is named only where the DNA matches it firmly. Clone size is not always given. Where it is, it says once, few, many or a class for expanded clones.

>TRBV5-1|TRBJ1-1|-|-
TGCGCCAGCAAATACCGGGGGAGCACTGAAGCTTTCTTT
CASKYRGSTEAFF
>TRBV19|TRBJ1-5|many|TRBD1
TGTGCCAGTAGTTCTTCATCAGGGGGCAGCCAGCCCCAGCATTTT
CASSSSSGGSQPQHF
>TRBV28|TRBJ2-7|-|TRBD1
TGTGCCAGCAGTTTAAATATCGCCTCGGGACAGGGGAACATTTACGAGCAGTACTTC
CASSLNIASGQGNIYEQYF
>TRBV19|TRBJ1-1|many|-
TGTGCCAGTAGGGTTGGTCTCGGGGAACGGGATACTGAAGCTTTCTTT
CASRVGLGERDTEAFF
>TRBV11-2|TRBJ2-2|-|-
TGTGCCAGCAGCTTCGTAGGCGGCACCGGGGAGCTGTTTTTT
CASSFVGGTGELFF
>TRBV7-9|TRBJ2-2|many|-
TGTGCCAGCAGCCAAAAAAAGGGGAACACCGGGGAGCTGTTTTTT
CASSQKKGNTGELFF
>TRBV7-6|TRBJ1-1|-|-
TGTGCCAGCAGCTTTTCAGGGGTGGCTGAAGCTTTCTTT
CASSFSGVAEAFF
>TRBV7-2|TRBJ1-2|-|-
TGTGCCAGCAGCTCCGGGGTCCGGGACTATGGCTACACCTTC
CASSSGVRDYGYTF
>TRBV29-1|TRBJ1-1|-|TRBD1
TGCAGCGCATCTCAGGGGGCGAACACTGAAGCTTTCTTT
CSASQGANTEAFF
>TRBV5-1|TRBJ1-2|-|TRBD1
TGCGCCAGCAGCTTGGCAGTCCGGACAGGGAAGAGTAACTATGGCTACACCTTC
CASSLAVRTGKSNYGYTF
>TRBV7-8|TRBJ1-6|-|-
TGTGCCAGCAGCTTAGGATTCTATAATTCACCCCTCCACTTT
CASSLGFYNSPLHF
>TRBV4-3|TRBJ2-6|few|-
TGCGCCAGCAGCTTATTAGGCAGGGGGACTAGCTCTGGGGCCAACGTCCTGACTTTC
CASSLLGRGTSSGANVLTF
>TRBV4-1|TRBJ2-7|many|-
TGCGCCAGCAGCCAAGAACCCCTCTTAGCTAACTACGAGCAGTACTTC
CASSQEPLLANYEQYF
>TRBV6-5|TRBJ1-1|-|-
TGTGCCAGCAGCCGAGCCAGGAAAATGAACACTGAAGCTTTCTTT
CASSRARKMNTEAFF
>TRBV7-2|TRBJ1-1|-|-
-
CASSFGIGTETFF
>TRBV7-9|TRBJ1-2|many|-
TGTGCCATTAAGAACAGCCTCGACGGCTACACCTTC
CAIKNSLDGYTF
>TRBV5-1|TRBJ2-5|few|-
TGCGCCAGCAGCCCATATCCAGAGACCCAGTACTTC
CASSPYPETQYF
>TRBV2|TRBJ1-3|-|-
TGTGCCAGCAGTCCGACCCGAGGCCGTATTCTAAACACCATATATTTT
CASSPTRGRILNTIYF
>TRBV11-2|TRBJ1-1|-|-
TGTGCCAGCAGCCTAATAGCCGCCCGGGGGGGCACTGAAGCTTTCTTT
CASSLIAARGGTEAFF
>TRBV11-3|TRBJ1-1|-|-
TGTGCCAGCAGCTTCGGGACCGCCGGGGAAGCTTTCTTT
CASSFGTAGEAFF
>TRBV12-3/TRBV12-4|TRBJ2-2|many|TRBD1
TGTGCCAGCGGATGGACAGGGTCCGGGGAGCTGTTTTTT
CASGWTGSGELFF
>TRBV7-9|TRBJ2-7|-|-
TGTGCCAGCAGAAAGACCGGGCAGTACTTC
CASRKTGQYF
>TRBV4-1|TRBJ1-4|few|-
TGCGCCAGCAGCCTCGGGGTGAGAGGGAGGAAACTGTTTTTT
CASSLGVRGRKLFF
>TRBV7-9|TRBJ2-2|-|TRBD2
TGTGCCTCCCCAAGGTCGGCGGGAGATCTGTTTTTT
CASPRSAGDLFF
>TRBV20-1|TRBJ2-2|-|-
TGCAGTGCTAACCAGCAGCCAGGGACCGGGGAGCTGTTTTTT
CSANQQPGTGELFF
>TRBV20-1|TRBJ2-7|few|TRBD2
TGCAGTGCTAGCTCGGCGGGAGACACTCTTGGTGAGCAGTACTTC
CSASSAGDTLGEQYF
>TRBV12-3/TRBV12-4|TRBJ2-7|many|TRBD2
TGTGCCAGCAGTGCCGGGACTAGCGGGAGTGAGTTTGGGTACGAGCAGTACTTC
CASSAGTSGSEFGYEQYF
>TRBV10-3|TRBJ1-1|few|TRBD1
TGTGCCAGCAGGAAGGATCCGGGACAGGGGGCCCCTGAAGCTTTCTTT
CASRKDPGQGAPEAFF
>TRBV7-3|TRBJ1-6|-|-
TGTGCCAGCAGCCCCAACAGAAATTCACCCCTCCACTTT
CASSPNRNSPLHF
>TRBV7-9|TRBJ2-5|-|TRBD2
TGTGCCGAGCGGGGCAGGGCGACGGAGACCCAGTACTTC
CAERGRATETQYF
>TRBV10-2|TRBJ2-7|many|TRBD2
TGCGCCAGCAGATGGACTAGCGGGGGGGCCGCTATTTACGAGCAGTACTTC
CASRWTSGGAAIYEQYF
>TRBV29-1|TRBJ2-7|-|TRBD2
TGCAGCGTGAGGGGAGGGCCGCTCTACGAGCAGTACTTC
CSVRGGPLYEQYF
>TRBV2|TRBJ1-4|many|TRBD1
TGTGCCAGCAGGACCAGGGACAGCGAAAAACTGTTTTTT
CASRTRDSEKLFF
>TRBV10-3|TRBJ2-7|many|-
TGTGCCATCGGCCCGGAGGGATCCTACGAGCAGTACTTC
CAIGPEGSYEQYF
>TRBV12-3/TRBV12-4|TRBJ2-7|-|-
TGTGCCAGCAGGCCTGGCGGTCCCGGTTACGAGCAGTACTTC
CASRPGGPGYEQYF
>TRBV10-3|TRBJ2-5|-|-
TGTGCCAGCAGTTACCCGGGAACAGAGACCCAGTACTTC
CASSYPGTETQYF
>TRBV9|TRBJ1-6|many|-
TGTGCCAGCAGCGCCGAGGGGGGAACCCTCCACTTT
CASSAEGGTLHF
>TRBV6-5|TRBJ2-5|-|-
TGTGCCAGCAGTGACGACAGGAGAGAGACCCAGTACTTC
CASSDDRRETQYF
>TRBV10-2|TRBJ2-7|-|-
TGCGCCAGCAGTGAGTCGAAGTCGCGGGGCAGGGATTATTACGAGCAGTACTTC
CASSESKSRGRDYYEQYF
>TRBV5-1|TRBJ2-7|-|-
TGCGCCAGCAGCGTCGACGGGGCCGAGCAGTACTTC
CASSVDGAEQYF
>TRBV25-1|TRBJ2-5|-|TRBD2
TGTGCCAGCAGCCACTCTAGCGGGCCTCTCCAAGAGACCCAGTACTTC
CASSHSSGPLQETQYF
>TRBV3-1|TRBJ1-6|few|-
TGTGCCAGCAGCCAAGATTCAGCAGGGAGGTACCTCCACTTT
CASSQDSAGRYLHF
>TRBV15|TRBJ1-5|-|-
TGTGCCACCAGGCAGGGTGGCAATCAGCCCCAGCATTTT
CATRQGGNQPQHF
>TRBV12-3/TRBV12-4|TRBJ2-5|few|-
TGTGCCAGCAGTTTCAGGCGGGGACAGACCCAGTACTTC
CASSFRRGQTQYF
>TRBV15|TRBJ1-2|many|-
TGTGCCACCAGCAGAGATCCGGTTCCTAACTATGGCTACACCTTC
CATSRDPVPNYGYTF
>TRBV2|TRBJ1-5|few|TRBD1
TGTGCCAGCAGGGGGGGACAGGGAGAACAGCCCCAGCATTTT
CASRGGQGEQPQHF
>TRBV12-3/TRBV12-4|TRBJ2-5|-|-
TGTGCCAGCATGAGGGCAGGGGGGATCGAGACCCAGTACTTC
CASMRAGGIETQYF
>TRBV29-1|TRBJ2-7|-|-
TGCAGCGTTGACGTTTCGAGGAGCGGGGAGCAGTACTTC
CSVDVSRSGEQYF
>TRBV9|TRBJ1-3|many|-
TGTGCCAGCAGCCTGTATATTCCCACCTTTGGGAGCTCTGGAAACACCATATATTTT
CASSLYIPTFGSSGNTIYF
>TRBV10-3|TRBJ2-7|-|-
TGTGCCAGCAGTGAAGCGCTGGGGTCCTACGAGCAGTACTTC
CASSEALGSYEQYF
>TRBV7-9|TRBJ2-5|-|-
TGTGCCAGCAGCTTAACCAATCGGGAGACCCAGTACTTC
CASSLTNRETQYF
>TRBV4-3|TRBJ2-5|few|-
TGCGCCAGCAGCCACGGTGGGACTGCTCAAGAGACCCAGTACTTC
CASSHGGTAQETQYF
>TRBV9|TRBJ2-5|-|TRBD2
TGTGCCAGCAACATAGCGGGGGGCGACCGAGAGACCCAGTACTTC
CASNIAGGDRETQYF
>TRBV6-5|TRBJ1-2|many|-
TGTGCCAGCAGTAAACCCTACAGGGACGGCTACACCTTC
CASSKPYRDGYTF
>TRBV12-3/TRBV12-4|TRBJ2-7|-|TRBD2
TGTGCCAGCAGTTTATCCGGTGCGGGAGCGCCCAATGAGCAGTACTTC
CASSLSGAGAPNEQYF